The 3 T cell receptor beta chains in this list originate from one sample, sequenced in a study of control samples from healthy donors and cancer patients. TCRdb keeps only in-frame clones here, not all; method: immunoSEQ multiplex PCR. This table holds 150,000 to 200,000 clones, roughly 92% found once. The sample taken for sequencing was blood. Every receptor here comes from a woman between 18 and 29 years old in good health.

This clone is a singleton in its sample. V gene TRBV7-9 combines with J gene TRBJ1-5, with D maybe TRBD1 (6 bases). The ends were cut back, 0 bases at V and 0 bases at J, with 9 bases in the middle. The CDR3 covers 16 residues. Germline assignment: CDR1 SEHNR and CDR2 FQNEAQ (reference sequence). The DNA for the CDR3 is TGTGCCAGCAGCTTAGCGGGGGCAGATAGCAATCAGCCCCAGCATTTT. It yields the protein CASSLAGADSNQPQHF.

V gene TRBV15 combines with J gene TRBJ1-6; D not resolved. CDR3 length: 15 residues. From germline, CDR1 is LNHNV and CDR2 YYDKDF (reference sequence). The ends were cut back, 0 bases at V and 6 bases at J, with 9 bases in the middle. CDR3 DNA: TGTGCCACCAGCAGAGAGTTGGGAGTTAATTCACCCCTCCACTTT. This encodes CATSRELGVNSPLHF.

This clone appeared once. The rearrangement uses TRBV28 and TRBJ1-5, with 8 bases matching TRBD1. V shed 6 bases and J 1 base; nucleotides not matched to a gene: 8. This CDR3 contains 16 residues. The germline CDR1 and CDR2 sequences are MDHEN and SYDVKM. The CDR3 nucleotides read TGTGCCAGCAGCCAAAGGACAGGGAGGAGCAATCAGCCCCAGCATTTT. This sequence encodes CASSQRTGRSNQPQHF.